The 7 T cell receptor beta chains presented below share a single source sample, sequenced in a study of CD4+ T cells in melanoma. The protocol was immunoSEQ multiplex PCR, while the TCRdb copy is restricted to in-frame clones and leaves out a portion. The sample yields some 9,900 clones, 65% seen once. Material for sequencing was cells from a culture (not recorded whether cultured in vitro). The source of these receptors is a human donor with melanoma.

The chain couples TRBV6-5 to TRBJ2-4; D possibly corresponds to TRBD2 (5 bases). Trimming removed 3 bases at V and 0 bases at J, with 12 bases between. CDR1 MNHEY and CDR2 SVGAGI come from the germline V gene. This CDR3 is 16 amino acids long. The chain's CDR3 is CASSYFRGLAKNIQYF. CDR3 DNA sequence: TGTGCCAGCAGTTATTTCCGGGGTCTAGCCAAAAACATTCAGTACTTC.

The CDR3: CATSRGLGLGSYEQYF. The CDR3 nucleotides are TGTGCCACCAGCAGAGGTTTGGGCTTAGGCTCCTACGAGCAGTACTTC. The genes are TRBV15 and TRBJ2-7; D gene unclear. CDR3 length: 16 residues. Germline-derived CDR1 and CDR2 are LNHNV and YYDKDF (reference sequence). The V and J ends lost 1 base and 0 bases respectively, with 13 bases between them.

The rearrangement links TRBV6-4 to TRBJ2-3; D gene ambiguous. The CDR3 consists of 14 residues. Germline assignment: CDR1 MRHNA and CDR2 SNTAGT. Trimming cost V 2 bases and J 0 bases, with 6 bases left between them. The CDR3 protein is CASSDVPSTDTQYF. Written as DNA, the CDR3 is TGTGCCAGCAGTGACGTCCCTAGCACAGATACGCAGTATTTT.

This clone was counted a few times. V gene TRBV2 combines with J gene TRBJ1-3; weak D call: TRBD1 (5 bases). The V gene lost 7 bases and the J gene lost 4 bases, with 11 bases spanning the gap. The CDR3 is made up of 13 amino acids. Germline V gene sequence: CDR1 SNHLY, CDR2 FYNNEI. CDR3 protein: CASIRDRGNTIYF. CDR3 nucleotide sequence: TGTGCCAGCATCAGGGATAGAGGAAACACCATATATTTT.

This chain links TRBV7-9 with TRBJ1-2; D is uncertain. Trimming pared 1 base from V and 9 bases from J, leaving 9 bases between. From germline, CDR1 is SEHNR and CDR2 FQNEAQ (reference sequence). The CDR3 covers 12 residues. The CDR3 protein is CASSLELLRYTF. The CDR3 nucleotides are TGTGCCAGCAGCTTAGAGCTGTTACGCTACACCTTC.

The chain joins TRBV30 to TRBJ2-7; D is possibly TRBD1 (6 bases). V dropped 1 base and J dropped 4 bases, with 8 bases sitting between them. The CDR3 spans 12 residues. Germline-derived CDR1 and CDR2 are GTSNPN and SVGIG (reference sequence). CDR3 sequence: CAWSAGQYEQYF. CDR3 bases: TGTGCCTGGAGTGCCGGACAGTACGAGCAGTACTTC.

The chain combines TRBV6-6 with TRBJ2-7; tentative D call: TRBD1 (6 bases). This CDR3 spans 12 amino acids. The V gene's germline CDR1 is MNHNY and CDR2 SVGAGI (reference sequence). The V end lost 7 bases, the J end lost 2 bases, and 9 bases lay between the germline ends. CDR3 DNA sequence: TGTGCCAGCACCGGGACAACCTACGAGCAGTACTTC. Translation gives CASTGTTYEQYF.